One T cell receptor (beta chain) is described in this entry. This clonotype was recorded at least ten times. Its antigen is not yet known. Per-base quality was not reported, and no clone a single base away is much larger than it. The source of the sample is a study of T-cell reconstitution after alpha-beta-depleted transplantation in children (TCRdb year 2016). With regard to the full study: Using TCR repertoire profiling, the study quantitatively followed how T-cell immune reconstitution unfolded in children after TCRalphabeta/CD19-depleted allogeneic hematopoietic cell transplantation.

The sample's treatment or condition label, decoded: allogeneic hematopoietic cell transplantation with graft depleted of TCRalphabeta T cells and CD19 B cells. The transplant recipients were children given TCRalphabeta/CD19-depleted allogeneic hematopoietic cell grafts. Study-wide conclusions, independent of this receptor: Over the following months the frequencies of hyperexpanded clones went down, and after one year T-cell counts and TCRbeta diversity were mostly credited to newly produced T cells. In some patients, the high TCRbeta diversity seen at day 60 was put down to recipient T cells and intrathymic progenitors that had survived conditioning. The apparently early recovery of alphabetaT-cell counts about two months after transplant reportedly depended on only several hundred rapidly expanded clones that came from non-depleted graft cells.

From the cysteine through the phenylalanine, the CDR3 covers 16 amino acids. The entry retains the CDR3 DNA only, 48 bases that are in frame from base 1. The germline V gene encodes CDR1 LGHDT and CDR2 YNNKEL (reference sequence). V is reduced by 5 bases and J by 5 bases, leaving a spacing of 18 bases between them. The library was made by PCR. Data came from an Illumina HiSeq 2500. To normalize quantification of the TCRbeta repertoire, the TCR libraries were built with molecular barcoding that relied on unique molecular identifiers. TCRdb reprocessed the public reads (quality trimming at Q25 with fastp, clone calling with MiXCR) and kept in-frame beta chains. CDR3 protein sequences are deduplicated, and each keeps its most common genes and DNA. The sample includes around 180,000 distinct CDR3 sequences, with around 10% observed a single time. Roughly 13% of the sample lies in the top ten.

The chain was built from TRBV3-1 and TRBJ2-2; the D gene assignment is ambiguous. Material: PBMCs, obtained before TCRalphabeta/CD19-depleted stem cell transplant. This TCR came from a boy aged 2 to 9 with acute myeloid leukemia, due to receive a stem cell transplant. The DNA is TGTGCCAGCAGCGCTCCGGGCAGAAGTACAACCGGGGAGCTGTTTTTT. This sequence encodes CASSAPGRSTTGELFF.